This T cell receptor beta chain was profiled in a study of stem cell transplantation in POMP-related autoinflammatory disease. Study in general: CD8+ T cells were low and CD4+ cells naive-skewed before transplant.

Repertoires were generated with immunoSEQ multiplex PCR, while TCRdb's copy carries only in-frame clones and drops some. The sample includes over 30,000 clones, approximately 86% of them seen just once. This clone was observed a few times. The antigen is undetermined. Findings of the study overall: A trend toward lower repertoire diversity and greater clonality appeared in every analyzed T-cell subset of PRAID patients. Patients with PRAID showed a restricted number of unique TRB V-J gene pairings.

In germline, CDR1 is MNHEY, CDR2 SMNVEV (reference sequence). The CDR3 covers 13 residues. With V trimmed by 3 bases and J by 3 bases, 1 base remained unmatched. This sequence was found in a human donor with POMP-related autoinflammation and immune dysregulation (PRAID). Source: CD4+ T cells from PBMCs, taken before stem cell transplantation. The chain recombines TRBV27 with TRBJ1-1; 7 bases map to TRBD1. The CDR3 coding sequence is TGTGCCAGCAGTTTCGGACAGGACACTGAAGCTTTCTTT. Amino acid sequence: CASSFGQDTEAFF.